What follows is one T cell receptor (beta chain) and its context. Via MiXCR, TCRdb re-called the 5' RACE reads, giving one row per CDR3 protein. The sample holds 300,000 or so distinct CDR3 sequences, 8.5% to 9.5% seen once. This entry comes from a study of identical twins. These data were also reused for a study on yellow fever vaccine responses in identical twins.

The sequence came from a woman aged 18-30 years in good health. Input material: CD8+ T cells sorted from blood.

The CDR3 is CASSLQGARNEQFF. CDR3 sequence (DNA): TGTGCCAGCAGTTTACAGGGGGCACGGAATGAGCAGTTCTTC. The chain uses TRBV27 and TRBJ2-1, with 8 positions matching TRBD1. The CDR3 loop spans 14 amino acids. V shed 2 bases and J 7 bases; nucleotides not matched to a gene: 4. Germline CDR1 reads MNHEY; CDR2 reads SMNVEV (reference sequence).